This T cell receptor beta chain was documented in a study of radiotherapy plus CTLA-4 blockade in lung cancer. Study observations and caveats: Increased serum interferon-beta after radiation also reportedly predicted response strongly. After radiotherapy and ipilimumab, tumor-derived clones expanded in peripheral blood.

Sequencing used immunoSEQ multiplex PCR; TCRdb keeps in-frame clones, though not all of them. The sample holds about 98,000 clones, roughly 80% seen once. With regard to this clone: What it recognizes is unknown.

Focal radiation plus CTLA-4 blockade with ipilimumab was administered to patients who had chemo-refractory metastatic non-small-cell lung cancer. This clonotype was sampled from a human donor with non-small cell lung cancer who had a partial response to radiotherapy plus ipilimumab. Sequenced material: peripheral blood, taken from a patient treated with radiotherapy plus ipilimumab.

This chain's CDR3 is CAWSHRGGRPQHF. The CDR3 nucleotides are TGTGCCTGGAGTCACAGGGGCGGGCGGCCCCAGCATTTT. V is TRBV30 and J is TRBJ1-5, with 7 bases lining up with TRBD1. The CDR3 totals 13 residues. Germline assignment: CDR1 GTSNPN and CDR2 SVGIG (reference sequence). With V trimmed by 2 bases and J by 9 bases, 7 bases remained unmatched.